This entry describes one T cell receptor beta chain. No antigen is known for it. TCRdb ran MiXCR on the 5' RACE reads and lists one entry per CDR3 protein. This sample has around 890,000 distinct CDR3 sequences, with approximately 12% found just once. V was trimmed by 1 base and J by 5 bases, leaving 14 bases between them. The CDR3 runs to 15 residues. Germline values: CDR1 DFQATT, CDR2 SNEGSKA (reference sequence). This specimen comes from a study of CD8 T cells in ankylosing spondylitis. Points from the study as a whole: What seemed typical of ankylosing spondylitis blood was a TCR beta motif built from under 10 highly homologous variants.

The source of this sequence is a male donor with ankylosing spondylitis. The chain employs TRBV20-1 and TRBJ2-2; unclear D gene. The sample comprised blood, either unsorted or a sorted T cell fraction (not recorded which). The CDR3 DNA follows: TGCAGTGCTAGAGGCGGAGACCAACTTACCGGGGAGCTGTTTTTT. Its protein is CSARGGDQLTGELFF.